This T cell receptor (beta chain) was observed in a study of siplizumab effects on memory and regulatory T cells. Remarks on this clone: What it binds is not known.

V dropped 5 bases and J dropped 4; count of bases not matched to a gene: 5. Germline CDR1 reads SGHTA; CDR2 reads FQGTGA. The CDR3 is 15 amino acids. The study, taken as a whole, reports: Of the proliferating CD4+ or CD8+ clones, roughly 80-97% lacked a naive or memory phenotype that could be assigned.

The repertoire was sequenced with immunoSEQ multiplex PCR; TCRdb's copy has only in-frame clones and lacks some. The table lists around 110,000 clones, around 94% of them singletons. This TCR derives from a human donor in good health. The chain couples TRBV7-3 to TRBJ2-2; 9 bases are shared with TRBD1. The sequencing input was non-Treg CD4+ T cells sorted from blood. Here the CDR3 DNA reads TGTGCCAGCAGCACACAGGGGGCGCCCACCGGGGAGCTGTTTTTT. Encoded protein: CASSTQGAPTGELFF.